These 7 T cell receptor beta chains were all obtained from the same sample, sequenced in a study of identical twins. TCRdb analysed the 5' RACE reads with MiXCR anew, one entry per CDR3 protein. The repertoire consists of 1.5 million or so distinct CDR3 sequences, with under 35% occurring once and the leading ten covering about 0.27%. The sequenced material came from cord blood. All receptors derive from a newborn girl in good health.

The J gene is TRBJ2-1, the V gene TRBV7-8; tentatively, D is TRBD2 (5 bases). Deletions cut 2 bases from V and 2 bases from J, with 13 bases between. Germline loops: CDR1 SGHVS, CDR2 FQNEAQ. The CDR3 totals 16 residues. The CDR3 DNA reads TGTGCCAGCAGCTTATCGCGGCTAGCAGCCTACAATGAGCAGTTCTTC. This codes for CASSLSRLAAYNEQFF.

In its sample, this clonotype was seen a few times. The chain is built from TRBV4-2 and TRBJ1-5; D gene unclear. V was cut by 0 bases and J by 5 bases, with 5 bases left in between. This CDR3 is built from 13 residues. Germline lookup yields CDR1 LGHNA and CDR2 YNFKEQ. CDR3 DNA sequence: TGTGCCAGCAGCCAAGATCTAGATCAGCCCCAGCATTTT. Translated: CASSQDLDQPQHF.

The CDR3 region is CASSFIDQPQHF. The CDR3 DNA is TGTGCCAGCAGCTTCATTGATCAGCCCCAGCATTTT. This chain links TRBV7-9 with TRBJ1-5, with D uncertain. The length of the CDR3 is 12 residues. Looked up from germline, CDR1 is SEHNR and CDR2 is FQNEAQ (reference sequence). The ends were cut back, 3 bases at V and 5 bases at J, with 5 bases in the middle.

This clonotype came up a few times. The rearrangement uses TRBV24-1 and TRBJ2-1, with 9 bases matching TRBD1. V was pared by 3 bases and J by 9 bases, with 11 bases of the junction left unmatched. The CDR3 is 16 amino acids. From germline, CDR1 is KGHDR and CDR2 SFDVKD. The CDR3 nucleotides read TGTGCCACCAGTGATAACCGGGACAGGGCTGGCTTTGAGCAGTTCTTC. Amino acid sequence: CATSDNRDRAGFEQFF.

This chain links TRBV11-1 with TRBJ1-4, with TRBD1 identical over 9 bases. Germline V gene data show CDR1 as SGHAT and CDR2 as FQDESV (reference sequence). The CDR3 length is 21 residues. J gave up 7 bases and V 3 bases, and 24 bases lay outside the gene matches. The CDR3 DNA sequence: TGTGCCAGCAGCTTTACGACCCTCTTCGGGACAGGGATGTCCGAAAGTGAAAAACTGTTTTTT. It specifies CASSFTTLFGTGMSESEKLFF.

This clonotype was counted only a few times. The V gene is TRBV15, the J gene TRBJ2-5, with no clear D. Germline-derived CDR1 and CDR2 are LNHNV and YYDKDF (reference sequence). The CDR3 spans 14 residues. V lost 0 bases and J lost 3, with 8 bases in between. CDR3 sequence (DNA): TGTGCCACCAGCAGAGATCAGGCTAAAGAGACCCAGTACTTC. Translating it yields CATSRDQAKETQYF.

The rearrangement links TRBV5-1 to TRBJ1-1; 7 bases map to TRBD1. There are 14 residues in the CDR3. Per germline, CDR1 SGHRS and CDR2 YFSETQ. With 7 bases clipped from V and 0 bases from J, the junction kept 6 bases outside the gene matches. CDR3 nucleotides: TGCGCCAGCGGCCCGGGACAGTTGAACACTGAAGCTTTCTTT. This codes for CASGPGQLNTEAFF.